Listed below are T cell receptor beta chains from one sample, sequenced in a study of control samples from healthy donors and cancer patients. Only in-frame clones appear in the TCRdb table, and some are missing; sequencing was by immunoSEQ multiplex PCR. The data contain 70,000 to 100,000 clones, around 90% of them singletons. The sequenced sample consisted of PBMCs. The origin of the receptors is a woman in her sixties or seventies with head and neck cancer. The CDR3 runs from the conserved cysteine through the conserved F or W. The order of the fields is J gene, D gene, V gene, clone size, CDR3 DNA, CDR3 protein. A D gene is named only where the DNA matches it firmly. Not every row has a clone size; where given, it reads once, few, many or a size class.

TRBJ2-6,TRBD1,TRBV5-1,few,TGCGCCAGCAGCTGGACAGGGGGCGGTGGGGCCAACGTCCTGACTTTC,CASSWTGGGGANVLTF
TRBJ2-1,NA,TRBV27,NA,TGTGCCAGCAGGGAAAGGGGCCGCGTGGCCAATGAGCAGTTCTTC,CASRERGRVANEQFF
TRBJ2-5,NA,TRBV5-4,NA,TGTGCCAGCAGCTTGGGGTCCCGGGACGGTCAAGAGACCCAGTACTTC,CASSLGSRDGQETQYF
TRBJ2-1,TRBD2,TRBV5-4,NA,TGTGCCAGCAGCTCGTGGACTAGCGGGAGTGCGTACAATGAGCAGTTCTTC,CASSSWTSGSAYNEQFF
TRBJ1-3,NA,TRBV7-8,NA,TGTGCCAGCAGCTTAGTCCCCGGCGGGATAAGCTCTGGAAACACCATATATTTT,CASSLVPGGISSGNTIYF
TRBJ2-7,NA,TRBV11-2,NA,TGTGCCAGCAGCCTACTGACGGGAGCACCCTACGAGCAGTACTTC,CASSLLTGAPYEQYF
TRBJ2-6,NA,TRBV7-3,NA,TGTGCCAGCAGCCAAGGGTCTGGGGCCAACGTCCTGACTTTC,CASSQGSGANVLTF
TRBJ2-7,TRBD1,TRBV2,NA,TGTGCCAGCAAGGGCGGACAGGTGGTCTACGAGCAGTACTTC,CASKGGQVVYEQYF
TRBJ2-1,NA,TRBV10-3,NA,TGTGCCATCAGTGAGTCGGTGAGGGGGGACAATGAGCAGTTCTTC,CAISESVRGDNEQFF
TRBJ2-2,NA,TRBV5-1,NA,TGCGCCAGCAGCAAAGGGACCGGGGAGCTGTTTTTT,CASSKGTGELFF
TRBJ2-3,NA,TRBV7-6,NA,TGTGCCAGCAGCTTAGTATCGGGATTCGGCACAGATACGCAGTATTTT,CASSLVSGFGTDTQYF
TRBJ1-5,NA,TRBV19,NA,TGTGCCAGTAGTGGCCGACAGATCAATCAGCCCCAGCATTTT,CASSGRQINQPQHF
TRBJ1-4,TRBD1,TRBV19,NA,TGTGCCAGTAGTCGGACAGGGGGCAACGAAAAACTGTTTTTT,CASSRTGGNEKLFF